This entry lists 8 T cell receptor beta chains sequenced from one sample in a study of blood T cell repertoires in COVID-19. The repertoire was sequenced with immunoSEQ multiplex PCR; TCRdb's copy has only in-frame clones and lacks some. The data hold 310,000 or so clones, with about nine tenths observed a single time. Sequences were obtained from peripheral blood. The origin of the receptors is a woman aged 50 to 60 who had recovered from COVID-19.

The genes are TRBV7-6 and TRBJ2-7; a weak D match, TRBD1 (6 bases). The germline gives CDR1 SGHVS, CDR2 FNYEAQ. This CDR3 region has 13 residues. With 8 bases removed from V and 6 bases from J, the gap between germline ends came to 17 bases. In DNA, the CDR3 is TGTGCCAGCGGACCACAGGGTATAGGCGAGCAGTACTTC. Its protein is CASGPQGIGEQYF.

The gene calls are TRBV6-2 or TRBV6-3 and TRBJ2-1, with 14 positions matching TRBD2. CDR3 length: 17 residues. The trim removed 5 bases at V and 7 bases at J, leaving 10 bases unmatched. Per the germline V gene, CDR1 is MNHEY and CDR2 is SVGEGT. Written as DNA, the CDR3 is TGTGCCAGCAGTAGCGCGGATGGGACTAGCGGGAGAAATGAGCAGTTCTTC. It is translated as CASSSADGTSGRNEQFF.

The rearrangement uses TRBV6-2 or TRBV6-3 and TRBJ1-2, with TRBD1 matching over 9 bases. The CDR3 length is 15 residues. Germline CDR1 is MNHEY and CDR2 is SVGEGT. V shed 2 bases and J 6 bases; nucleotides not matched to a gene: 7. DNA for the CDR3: TGTGCCAGCAGTTACCCTGGGACAGGGATGAATGGCTACACCTTC. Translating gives CASSYPGTGMNGYTF.

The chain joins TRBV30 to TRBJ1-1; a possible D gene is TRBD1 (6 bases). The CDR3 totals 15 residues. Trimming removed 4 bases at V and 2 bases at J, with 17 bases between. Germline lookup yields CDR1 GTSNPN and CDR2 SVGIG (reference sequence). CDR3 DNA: TGTGCCTGGACGACAGGCCTAGGTATTAACACTGAAGCTTTCTTT. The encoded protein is CAWTTGLGINTEAFF. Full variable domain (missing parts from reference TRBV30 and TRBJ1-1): SQTIHQWPATLVQPVGSPLSLECTVEGTSNPNLYWYRQAAGRGLQLLFYSVGIGQISSEVPQNLSASRPQDRQFILSSKKLLLSDSGFYLCAWTTGLGINTEAFFGQGTRLTVV.

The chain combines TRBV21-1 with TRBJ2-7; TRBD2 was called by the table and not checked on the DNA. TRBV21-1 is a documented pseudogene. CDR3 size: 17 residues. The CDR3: CASSKRPGLGPSYEQYF. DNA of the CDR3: TGTGCCAGCAGCAAAAGGCCCGGACTAGGGCCCTCCTACGAGCAGTACTTC.

The CDR3 region has the DNA TGCGCCAGCCCGGACAGCTTCTCCTACGAGCAGTACTTC. It encodes CASPDSFSYEQYF. This chain joins TRBV10-1 and TRBJ2-7, with D possibly matching TRBD1 (6 bases). The ends were cut back, 8 bases at V and 0 bases at J, with 11 bases in the middle. Germline V gene data show CDR1 as WNHNN and CDR2 as SYGVQD (reference sequence). This CDR3 spans 13 amino acids.

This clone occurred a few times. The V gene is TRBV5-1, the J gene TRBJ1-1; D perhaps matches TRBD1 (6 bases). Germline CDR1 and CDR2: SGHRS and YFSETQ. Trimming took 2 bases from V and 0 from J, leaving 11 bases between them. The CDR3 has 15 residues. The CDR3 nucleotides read TGCGCCAGCAGCTTTAGAACAGGGATGAACACTGAAGCTTTCTTT. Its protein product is CASSFRTGMNTEAFF.

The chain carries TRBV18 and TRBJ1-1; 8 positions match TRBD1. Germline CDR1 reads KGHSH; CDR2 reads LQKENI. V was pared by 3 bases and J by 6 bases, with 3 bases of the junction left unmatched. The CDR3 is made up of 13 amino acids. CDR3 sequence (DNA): TGTGCCAGCTCACCCCAGACAGGGGCTGAAGCTTTCTTT. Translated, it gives CASSPQTGAEAFF. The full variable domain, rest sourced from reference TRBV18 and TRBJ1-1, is NAGVMQNPRHLVRRRGQEARLRCSPMKGHSHVYWYRQLPEEGLKFMVYLQKENIIDESGMPKERFSAEFPKEGPSILRIQQVVRGDSAAYFCASSPQTGAEAFFGQGTRLTVV.